This is a list of T cell receptor beta chains from one sample in a study of breast tumors, draining lymph nodes, adjacent tissues. TCRdb fed the multiplex PCR reads into MiXCR, producing one record per CDR3 protein. This table has around 130,000 distinct CDR3 sequences, 21% appearing once. The sample taken for sequencing was axillary lymph node tissue. The receptors were sampled from a female donor with breast cancer. Some clones in this sample may be carry-over from other donors' samples. The conserved cysteine and the conserved F or W are not part of the CDR3 here.

j_gene: TRBJ1-4; v_gene: TRBV5-1; CDR3aa: ASSLGTGGDEKLF
j_gene: TRBJ1-5; v_gene: TRBV20-1; CDR3aa: SATQGGVRPQH
j_gene: TRBJ1-4; v_gene: TRBV30; CDR3aa: AWSVRATNEKLF
j_gene: TRBJ1-3; v_gene: TRBV19; CDR3aa: ASQLEGGDTIY
j_gene: TRBJ2-2; v_gene: TRBV5-1; CDR3aa: ASSLAGGTTGELF
j_gene: TRBJ1-5; v_gene: TRBV18; CDR3aa: ASSPTDSNQPQH
j_gene: TRBJ2-2; v_gene: TRBV7-2; CDR3aa: ASSPGPGGELF
j_gene: TRBJ2-5; v_gene: TRBV2; CDR3aa: ASSEALSVGRKTQY
j_gene: TRBJ2-2; v_gene: TRBV19; CDR3aa: ASSLFGGPNTGELF
j_gene: TRBJ2-6; v_gene: TRBV5-6; CDR3aa: ASSPFWTEPIPGANVLT
j_gene: TRBJ1-6; v_gene: TRBV20-1; CDR3aa: SAGSYGTGGVSPLH
j_gene: TRBJ2-4; v_gene: TRBV28; CDR3aa: ASSRQGHLAKNIQY
j_gene: TRBJ1-3; v_gene: TRBV6-1; CDR3aa: ASSDGEGPGNTIY
j_gene: TRBJ2-6; v_gene: TRBV7-9; CDR3aa: ASSFDKLYSGANVLT
j_gene: TRBJ2-1; v_gene: TRBV4-1; CDR3aa: ASSQEGIEQF
j_gene: TRBJ2-2; v_gene: TRBV9; CDR3aa: ASSARERNSDRYNTGGLF
j_gene: TRBJ2-7; v_gene: TRBV6-5; CDR3aa: ASKRHAGNYEQY
j_gene: TRBJ2-3; v_gene: TRBV27; CDR3aa: ASSLSRADTQY
j_gene: TRBJ2-7; v_gene: TRBV10-3; CDR3aa: AISESVSGPYEQY
j_gene: TRBJ2-7; v_gene: TRBV18; CDR3aa: ASSGGLAGEQY
j_gene: TRBJ2-5; v_gene: TRBV27; CDR3aa: ASSLFVIAGVETQY
j_gene: TRBJ2-1; v_gene: TRBV2; CDR3aa: ASSELRENYNEQF